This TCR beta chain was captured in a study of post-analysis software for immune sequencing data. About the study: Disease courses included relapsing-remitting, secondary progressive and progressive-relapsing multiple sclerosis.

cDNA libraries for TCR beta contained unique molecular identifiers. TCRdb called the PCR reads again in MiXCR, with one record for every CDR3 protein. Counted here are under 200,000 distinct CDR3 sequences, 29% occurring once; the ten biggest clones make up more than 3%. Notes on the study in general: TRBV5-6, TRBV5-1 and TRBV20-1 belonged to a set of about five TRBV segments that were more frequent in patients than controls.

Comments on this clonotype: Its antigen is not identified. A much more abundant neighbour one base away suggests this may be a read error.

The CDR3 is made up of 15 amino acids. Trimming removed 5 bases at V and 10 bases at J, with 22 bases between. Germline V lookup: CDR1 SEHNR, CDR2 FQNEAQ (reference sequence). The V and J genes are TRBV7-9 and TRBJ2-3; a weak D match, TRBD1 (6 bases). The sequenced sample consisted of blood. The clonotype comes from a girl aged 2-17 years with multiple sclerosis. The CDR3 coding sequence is TGTGCCAGCAGCATACGAACTGGACAGCGACCTGCGCAGTATTTT. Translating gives CASSIRTGQRPAQYF.